This T cell receptor (beta chain) was sequenced in a study of PD-1 blockade in mismatch repair-deficient tumors listed by TCRdb under 2017. About the full investigation: Between late 2013 and September 2016, the trial enrolled 86 consecutive patients with roughly eleven types of mismatch repair-deficient cancer, all of whom had received prior treatment and were progressing. Deep sequencing of TCR CDR3 regions was used to track tumor-associated T cell clones in peripheral blood of patients responding to PD-1 blockade. Results the study describes overall, beyond this receptor: Rapid expansion after pembrolizumab followed by contraction, generally before radiologic responses, was shown by tumor-resident clones, which were often undetectable in blood before treatment.

The library was produced with the immunoSEQ multiplex PCR assay. TCRdb stores this immuneACCESS table with in-frame sequences only. Part of the clones is absent; in the studies checked, under half of the shortfall reflects unresolved V genes, and no reason is known for the rest. This sample lists about 38,000 clones; 80% to 90% were detected once. Nearly 4% of the sample belongs to the ten largest clones. For each enrolled patient, mismatch repair deficiency was established using either polymerase chain reaction or immunohistochemistry. TCR sequencing was carried out for a few patients who responded to pembrolizumab therapy. The phase II trial prospectively tested pembrolizumab PD-1 blockade in advanced mismatch repair-deficient cancers regardless of tissue of origin. Peripheral blood T cell samples were serially collected before and at multiple times after PD-1 blockade was started. Blood sampling time points were reported as weeks after the first dose of pembrolizumab.

Comments on this clone: This receptor's antigen is unknown. No base qualities exist here, and no much larger clone lies one base off it.

From a lookup of the germline V gene, CDR1 and CDR2 are SGHTA and FQGTGA. The CDR3 runs 15 amino acids, cysteine and phenylalanine included. The CDR3 DNA has 45 bases and is translated from base 1. Here V drops 2 bases and J drops 3 bases, and the junction holds 1 base not matched to any gene. This receptor was obtained from an adult with mismatch repair-deficient cancer. The sequence joins TRBV7-3 to TRBJ2-3; 11 bases in the junction line up with TRBD1. Sequenced material: peripheral blood, taken about 81 weeks after starting pembrolizumab. In nucleotides, the sequence is TGTGCCAGCAGCTTAGGACAGGGGGCGACAGATACGCAGTATTTT. Its coded protein is CASSLGQGATDTQYF. The full variable domain, completed from the reference TRBV7-3 and TRBJ2-3 proteins outside the CDR3, reads GAGVSQTPSNKVTEKGKYVELRCDPISGHTALYWYRQSLGQGPEFLIYFQGTGAADDSGLPNDRFFAVRPEGSVSTLKIQRTERGDSAVYLCASSLGQGATDTQYFGPGTRLTVL.